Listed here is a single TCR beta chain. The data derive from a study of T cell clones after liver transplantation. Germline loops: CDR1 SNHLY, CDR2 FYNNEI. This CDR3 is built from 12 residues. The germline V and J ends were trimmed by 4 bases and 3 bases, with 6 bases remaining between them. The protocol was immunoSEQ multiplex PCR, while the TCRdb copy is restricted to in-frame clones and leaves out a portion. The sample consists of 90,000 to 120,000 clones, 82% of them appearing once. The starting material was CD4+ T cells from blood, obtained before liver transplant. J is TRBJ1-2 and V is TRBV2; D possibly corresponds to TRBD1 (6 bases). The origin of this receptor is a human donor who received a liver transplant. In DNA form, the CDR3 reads TGTGCCAGCAGTGGGACAGACTATGGCTACACCTTC. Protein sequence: CASSGTDYGYTF.